This T cell receptor beta chain was identified during a study of cytomegalovirus exposure and HLA in healthy donors. Overall study: An analysis done earlier identified roughly 120 million unique TCR beta sequences from 200 million or so T cells. Study-wide points: The investigators catalogued about 170 TCR beta chains as cytomegalovirus-associated. For most subjects, TCR beta sequences were reported to predict HLA-A and HLA-B alleles with accuracy. Rarity characterized most TCR sequences, yet some public TCRs appeared in many donors.

Researchers ran the PCR with 60 Vbeta and 13 Jbeta primers. Profiled with immunoSEQ multiplex PCR; TCRdb holds only in-frame clones, not every one. The table records around 90,000 clones, 79% of them present only once. About this clone: Its matching antigen is unknown.

The sample consisted of PBMCs. The receptor was derived from a male donor in good health and CMV-seropositive.

DNA of the CDR3: TGTGCCTGGAGTGGCAGGACAGGGAACACCGGGGAGCTGTTTTTT. It is translated as CAWSGRTGNTGELFF. The genes are TRBV30 and TRBJ2-2, with 7 bases matching TRBD1. Unmatched junction bases numbered 3, after V lost 1 base and J lost 1 base. Germline lookup yields CDR1 GTSNPN and CDR2 SVGIG (reference sequence). The CDR3 consists of 15 residues.